A selection of T cell receptor beta chains follows, all from one sample in a study of T-cell reconstitution after alpha-beta-depleted transplantation in children. Each CDR3 protein gets one entry after TCRdb re-called the PCR reads with MiXCR. Of 350,000 to 400,000 distinct CDR3 sequences in the sample, about an eighth were seen once. The material sequenced was PBMCs, taken from the stem cell graft. Receptors were obtained from a human donor who donated a stem cell graft to a child with Fanconi anemia. CDR3s include the opening cysteine and the closing phenylalanine or tryptophan. A D gene is named only where the DNA matches it firmly. Expanded clones get a size class; other rows say once, few or many, or leave the size out.

J gene,D gene,V gene,clone size,CDR3 DNA,CDR3 protein
TRBJ2-3,TRBD2,TRBV5-1,NA,TGCGCCAGCAGCATAAGCGGGAGATTCACAGATACGCAGTATTTT,CASSISGRFTDTQYF
TRBJ2-1,NA,TRBV20-1,few,TGCAGTGCGAGCTCGGGGTTTAGGAAGTTCTTC,CSASSGFRKFF
TRBJ2-3,NA,TRBV10-3,NA,TGTGCCATCAGTGAGAGGCCCCCCGAAGATACGCAGTATTTT,CAISERPPEDTQYF
TRBJ2-3,NA,TRBV24-1,NA,TGTGCCACCAGTGATACAACGCCGGGAGATACGCAGTATTTT,CATSDTTPGDTQYF
TRBJ1-3,NA,TRBV2,NA,TGTGCCAGCAGCCCCGACACAACTGGAAACACCATATATTTT,CASSPDTTGNTIYF
TRBJ2-3,TRBD2,TRBV12-3/TRBV12-4,few,TGTGCCAGCAGGTTAGCGGGGGAAGAAGATACGCAGTATTTT,CASRLAGEEDTQYF
TRBJ2-5,NA,TRBV15,NA,TGTGCCACCAGCAAGCCTAGGGGAGAGACCCAGTACTTC,CATSKPRGETQYF
TRBJ2-1,NA,TRBV12-3/TRBV12-4,NA,TGTGCCAGCAGCGAGACCCCCAATGAGCAGTTCTTC,CASSETPNEQFF
TRBJ2-1,NA,TRBV5-1,few,TGCGCCAGCAGCTTGGACAGCGGTGAGCAGTTCTTC,CASSLDSGEQFF
TRBJ2-3,TRBD2,TRBV5-1,few,TGCGCCAGCACAACTAGCGGGGCTAGCACAGATACGCAGTATTTT,CASTTSGASTDTQYF
TRBJ2-7,NA,TRBV29-1,NA,TGCAGCGTTGAAGGGAAGAAAGGGGCAGGACGACGCGAGCAGTACTTC,CSVEGKKGAGRREQYF
TRBJ1-1,NA,TRBV29-1,few,TGCAGCGGGGGTCGAGAATGGACTGAAGCTTTCTTT,CSGGREWTEAFF
TRBJ1-1,NA,TRBV19,NA,TGTGCCAGTAGTAGCCCCAGCGCCGCTAACACTGAAGCTTTCTTT,CASSSPSAANTEAFF
TRBJ1-1,NA,TRBV4-3,NA,TGCGCCAGCAGCCAAGATCTTCCCACTGAAGCTTTCTTT,CASSQDLPTEAFF
TRBJ2-2,NA,TRBV7-6,few,TGTGCCAGCAGCTTATCACAGGCGGGGAACACCGGGGAGCTGTTTTTT,CASSLSQAGNTGELFF
TRBJ1-2,NA,TRBV7-8,NA,TGTGCCAGCAGCTTAGCCACGGACTATGGCTACACCTTC,CASSLATDYGYTF
TRBJ2-5,TRBD2,TRBV29-1,NA,TGCAGCGTTGGGGCGGGGGGGGGAGAGACCCAGTACTTC,CSVGAGGGETQYF
TRBJ1-6,NA,TRBV6-1,few,TGTGCCAGCTCCCGCGTCGGGGCCGAGGATTCACCCCTCCACTTT,CASSRVGAEDSPLHF
TRBJ2-3,TRBD1,TRBV6-5,many,TGTGCCAGCAAGGACAGGGGTACAGATACGCAGTATTTT,CASKDRGTDTQYF
TRBJ2-2,TRBD1,TRBV7-9,NA,TGTGCCAGCAGACCCAGACAGGGCACCGACCCCGGGGAGCTGTTTTTT,CASRPRQGTDPGELFF
TRBJ2-5,TRBD2,TRBV4-3,few,TGCGCCAGCAGCCAAGATCTCTCTAGCGGGGGTCCTGAGACCCAGTACTTC,CASSQDLSSGGPETQYF
TRBJ2-5,NA,TRBV9,many,TGTGCCAGCAGCGTAGGACCGGAAGAGACCCAGTACTTC,CASSVGPEETQYF
TRBJ2-1,NA,TRBV7-2,NA,TGTGCCAGCGGTAGACTGGACAATGAGCAGTTCTTC,CASGRLDNEQFF
TRBJ2-1,NA,TRBV2,NA,TGTGCCAGCAGTGAACAAATGGGCAATGAGCAGTTCTTC,CASSEQMGNEQFF
TRBJ2-2,NA,TRBV9,NA,TGTGCCAGCAGCGCCTTCCCGAACACCGGGGAGCTGTTTTTT,CASSAFPNTGELFF
TRBJ2-5,TRBD2,TRBV9,few,TGTGCCAGCAGCGTACGCCCTAGCGGGGCCCAAGAGACCCAGTACTTC,CASSVRPSGAQETQYF
TRBJ2-1,NA,TRBV7-2,many,TGTGCCAGCTCCCCGCAGGGGGGACTAAGCGCTAATGAGCAGTTCTTC,CASSPQGGLSANEQFF
TRBJ2-5,NA,TRBV7-2,once,TGTGCCAGCAGGCCGGGGGCATGGGAGACCCAGTACTTC,CASRPGAWETQYF
TRBJ2-7,NA,TRBV7-2,few,TGTGCCAGCAGCTCCTGGGGTACTAGCCCATCTGCCGAGCAGTACTTC,CASSSWGTSPSAEQYF
TRBJ1-5,NA,TRBV12-3/TRBV12-4,NA,TGTGCCAGCAGTTTACGGGGAACCAATCAGCCCCAGCATTTT,CASSLRGTNQPQHF
TRBJ2-5,NA,TRBV5-6,few,TGTGCCAGCAGCTTGTGGGTTATAATGGAGACCCAGTACTTC,CASSLWVIMETQYF
TRBJ1-4,NA,TRBV5-4,many,TGTGCCAGCAGCTTCGCCCTTAATGAAAAACTGTTTTTT,CASSFALNEKLFF
TRBJ2-5,TRBD1,TRBV20-1,NA,TGCAGTGCTAGAGATCAGGGGGCGCAGGGGATGGAGACCCAGTACTTC,CSARDQGAQGMETQYF
TRBJ1-1,TRBD1,TRBV5-1,many,TGCGCCAGCAGCACAGGGGGAATACCTGAAGCTTTCTTT,CASSTGGIPEAFF
TRBJ2-7,NA,TRBV7-9,many,TGTGCCAGCAACGACAGATCGAGCTCCTACGAGCAGTACTTC,CASNDRSSSYEQYF
TRBJ2-5,TRBD2,TRBV20-1,many,TGCAGTGCTATAGCGGGGGAAAAAGAGACCCAGTACTTC,CSAIAGEKETQYF
TRBJ1-5,TRBD1,TRBV2,few,TGTGCCAGCAGTAAGGGGCGGGACAGTAATCAGCCCCAGCATTTT,CASSKGRDSNQPQHF
TRBJ1-4,NA,TRBV9,many,TGTGCCAGCAGCGTAGGAGGGTCGCCCTTCGAGAAACTGTTTTTT,CASSVGGSPFEKLFF
TRBJ1-2,NA,TRBV29-1,NA,TGCAGCGTTGATTTTCAAAAAGAGGGCTACACCTTC,CSVDFQKEGYTF
TRBJ1-1,NA,TRBV5-1,NA,TGCGCCAGCAGCTTAAAGGACACTGGGGTAGCTTTCTTT,CASSLKDTGVAFF
TRBJ2-1,NA,TRBV7-9,NA,TGTGCCAGCAGCCAAACAGGGACACCTAGGGCTTACAATGAGCAGTTCTTC,CASSQTGTPRAYNEQFF
TRBJ1-1,NA,TRBV9,NA,TGTGCCAGCAGCGACGAGAACACTGAAGCTTTCTTT,CASSDENTEAFF
TRBJ1-1,NA,TRBV6-6,many,TGTGCCAGCAGTTACAGGAACACTGAAGCTTTCTTT,CASSYRNTEAFF
TRBJ2-1,NA,TRBV19,many,TGTGCCAGTAGCCTACTTGACAATGAGCAGTTCTTC,CASSLLDNEQFF
TRBJ1-6,TRBD1,TRBV20-1,NA,TGCAGTGCCAGGACAGGGTTAAGCACACCCCTCCACTTT,CSARTGLSTPLHF
TRBJ1-2,TRBD1,TRBV29-1,many,TGCAGCGTTTTCGCGGGACAGTCCAACTATGGCTACACCTTC,CSVFAGQSNYGYTF
TRBJ2-7,NA,TRBV7-9,many,TGTGCCAGCAGCTTCTTAACCTACGAGCAGTACTTC,CASSFLTYEQYF
TRBJ1-1,TRBD1,TRBV5-1,NA,TGCGCCAGCACCGGACCAGAAATTACAGGGGCGAACATAAGAACTGAAGCTTTCTTT,CASTGPEITGANIRTEAFF
TRBJ1-2,TRBD1,TRBV29-1,many,TGCAGCGTTGAAGGAACAGGGGGCTCCTCCTATGGCTACACCTTC,CSVEGTGGSSYGYTF
TRBJ1-1,TRBD1,TRBV5-1,NA,TGCGCCAGCAGCTTCGGGACAGGCTGGAACACTGAAGCTTTCTTT,CASSFGTGWNTEAFF